The entry below describes one TCR beta chain. What it recognizes is unknown. This sample was included in a study of somatic mutations in cytotoxic T cells in rheumatoid arthritis. Study details: Each patient's diagnosis was followed right away by a blood draw (30 ml EDTA), before any treatment. Including V beta1+ cells that were sequenced for TCRB, some T-cell populations stained with V beta antibodies were flow-sorted at nearly 100% purity. Findings and limits, study-wide: No antigen targets were known for the expanded CD8+ clones.

After CD4+ and CD8+ cells were isolated by positive magnetic bead selection, their purity was checked by flow cytometry. V lost 3 bases, J lost 0 bases, and 16 bases lay in between. This CDR3 spans 17 amino acids. Germline-derived CDR1 and CDR2 are SGDLS and YYNGEE. Assay: immunoSEQ multiplex PCR; the TCRdb copy retains only in-frame clones and omits some. Of over 15,000 clones in the sample, roughly four fifths were seen once. The TCR comes from an adult with rheumatoid arthritis. Sequencing used CD8+ T cells sorted from blood. This chain uses TRBV9 with TRBJ1-5, with D possibly TRBD1 on 6 matching bases. CDR3 nucleotides: TGTGCCAGCAGCGAGGACAGATATACCACTAGCAATCAGCCCCAGCATTTT. It specifies CASSEDRYTTSNQPQHF.